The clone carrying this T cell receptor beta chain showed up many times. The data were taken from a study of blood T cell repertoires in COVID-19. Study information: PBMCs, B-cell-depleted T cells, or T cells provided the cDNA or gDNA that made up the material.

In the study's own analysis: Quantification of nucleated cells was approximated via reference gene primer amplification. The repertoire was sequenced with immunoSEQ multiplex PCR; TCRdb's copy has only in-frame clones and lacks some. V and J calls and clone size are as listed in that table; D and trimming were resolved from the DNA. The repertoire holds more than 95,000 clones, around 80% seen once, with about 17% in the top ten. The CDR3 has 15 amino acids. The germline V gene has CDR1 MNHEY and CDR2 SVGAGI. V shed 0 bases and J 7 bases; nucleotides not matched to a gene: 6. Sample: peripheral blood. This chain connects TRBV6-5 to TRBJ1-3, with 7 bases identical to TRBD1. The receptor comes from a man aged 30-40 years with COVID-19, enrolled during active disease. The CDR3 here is CASSYSDRVSNTIYF. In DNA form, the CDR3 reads TGTGCCAGCAGTTACTCCGACAGGGTCTCGAACACCATATATTTT.